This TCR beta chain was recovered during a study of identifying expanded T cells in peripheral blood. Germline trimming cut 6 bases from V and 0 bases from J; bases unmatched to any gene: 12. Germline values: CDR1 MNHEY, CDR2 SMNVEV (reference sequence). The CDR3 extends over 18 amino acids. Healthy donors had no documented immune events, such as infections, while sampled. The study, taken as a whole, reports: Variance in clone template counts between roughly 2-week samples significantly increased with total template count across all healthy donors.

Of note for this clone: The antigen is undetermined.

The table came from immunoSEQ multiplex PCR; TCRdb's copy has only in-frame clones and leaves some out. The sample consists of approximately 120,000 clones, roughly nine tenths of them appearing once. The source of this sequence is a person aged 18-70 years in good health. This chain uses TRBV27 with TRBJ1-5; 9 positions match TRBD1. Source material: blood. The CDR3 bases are TGTGCCAGCAGCTTGGACAGGGGAGTAACATATAGCAATCAGCCCCAGCATTTT. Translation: CASSLDRGVTYSNQPQHF.